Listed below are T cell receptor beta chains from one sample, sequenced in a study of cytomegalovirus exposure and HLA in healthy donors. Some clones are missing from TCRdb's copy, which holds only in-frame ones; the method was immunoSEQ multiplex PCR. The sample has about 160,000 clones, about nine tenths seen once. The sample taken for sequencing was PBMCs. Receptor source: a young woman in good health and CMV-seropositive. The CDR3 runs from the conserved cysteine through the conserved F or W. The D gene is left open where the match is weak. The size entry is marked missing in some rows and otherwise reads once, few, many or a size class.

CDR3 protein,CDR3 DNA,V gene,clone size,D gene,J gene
CAWSPVAKNIQYF,TGTGCCTGGAGCCCCGTAGCCAAAAACATTCAGTACTTC,TRBV30,NA,NA,TRBJ2-4
CASSLDRGRTYGYTF,TGCGCCAGCAGCTTGGATAGGGGTCGAACCTATGGCTACACCTTC,TRBV5-1,once,NA,TRBJ1-2
CASGGQGGQPQHF,TGTGCCAGCGGAGGACAGGGGGGTCAGCCCCAGCATTTT,TRBV2,NA,TRBD1,TRBJ1-5
CASSLIGGYEQYF,TGTGCCAGCAGCTTAATAGGCGGCTACGAGCAGTACTTC,TRBV7-3,NA,NA,TRBJ2-7
CASSDGGGQNEQFF,TGTGCCAGCAGTGACGGAGGCGGTCAGAATGAGCAGTTCTTC,TRBV6-4,NA,NA,TRBJ2-1
CASRLAGTYEQYF,TGTGCCAGCCGGCTGGCGGGAACCTACGAGCAGTACTTC,TRBV7-2,once,NA,TRBJ2-7
CAIRGHLSYEQYF,TGTGCCATCAGAGGACACCTTTCCTACGAGCAGTACTTC,TRBV10-3,NA,NA,TRBJ2-7
CASSPGTSSHEQYF,TGTGCCAGCAGCCCCGGGACTAGCAGCCACGAGCAGTACTTC,TRBV27,NA,TRBD2,TRBJ2-7
CASSYGTSGTKTQYF,TGTGCCAGCAGTTACGGGACTAGCGGGACCAAGACCCAGTACTTC,TRBV6-5,NA,TRBD2,TRBJ2-5
CASSLERVGRVEFF,TGTGCCAGCAGCTTAGAGCGAGTCGGGCGGGTAGAGTTCTTC,TRBV7-6,NA,NA,TRBJ2-1
CASSLRDRDYEQYF,TGTGCCAGTAGCCTCCGGGACAGGGACTACGAGCAGTACTTC,TRBV19,NA,TRBD1,TRBJ2-7
CASSPGQVYNEQFF,TGTGCCAGCAGTCCGGGACAGGTCTACAATGAGCAGTTCTTC,TRBV27,NA,TRBD1,TRBJ2-1
CASSLTANYGYTF,TGTGCCAGCAGCTTGACAGCTAACTATGGCTACACCTTC,TRBV13,few,NA,TRBJ1-2
CAWGENYGYTF,TGTGCCTGGGGAGAGAACTATGGCTACACCTTC,TRBV30,NA,NA,TRBJ1-2
CASSYGGADTQYF,TGTGCCAGCAGTTATGGCGGAGCAGATACGCAGTATTTT,TRBV27,NA,NA,TRBJ2-3
CASHGGNEQFF,TGTGCCAGCCATGGGGGGAATGAGCAGTTCTTC,TRBV6-1,NA,NA,TRBJ2-1
CASSRAVGDSAQPQHF,TGCGCCAGCAGCCGCGCAGTTGGGGACAGCGCGCAGCCCCAGCATTTT,TRBV4-1,NA,TRBD1,TRBJ1-5
CASSVEGAVTEAFF,TGTGCCAGCAGCGTGGAGGGGGCGGTCACTGAAGCTTTCTTT,TRBV7-9,NA,TRBD1,TRBJ1-1
CASSFDRGNYNEQFF,TGTGCCAGCAGCTTTGACAGGGGAAACTACAATGAGCAGTTCTTC,TRBV7-3,NA,TRBD1,TRBJ2-1
CASSYTGVGNIQYF,TGTGCCAGCTCATACACAGGGGTAGGGAACATTCAGTACTTC,TRBV18,NA,TRBD1,TRBJ2-4
CASSLFGGSYNEQFF,TGTGCCAGCAGCTTATTCGGGGGCTCCTACAATGAGCAGTTCTTC,TRBV5-4,NA,NA,TRBJ2-1
CASSSEGAHSYNEQFF,TGCGCCAGCAGCTCCGAGGGCGCGCACTCCTACAATGAGCAGTTCTTC,TRBV5-1,NA,NA,TRBJ2-1
CASSALGHPTLNYGYTF,TGTGCCAGCAGCGCGCTCGGACATCCTACTCTGAACTATGGCTACACCTTC,TRBV7-9,NA,NA,TRBJ1-2
CASSQDGSGMDTQYF,TGCGCCAGCAGCCAAGATGGTAGCGGGATGGATACGCAGTATTTT,TRBV4-1,NA,TRBD2,TRBJ2-3
CASRLEYGETQYF,TGTGCCAGCAGACTAGAATACGGGGAGACCCAGTACTTC,TRBV6-5,few,NA,TRBJ2-5
CASAGTQLFSGNTIYF,TGTGCCAGCGCCGGGACACAACTGTTCTCTGGAAACACCATATATTTT,TRBV2,NA,NA,TRBJ1-3
CASSKTSGTYEQYF,TGTGCCAGCAGCAAAACTAGCGGGACCTACGAGCAGTACTTC,TRBV11-2,NA,TRBD2,TRBJ2-7
CASSLTVLSYEQYF,TGTGCCAGCAGCTTAACGGTACTTTCCTACGAGCAGTACTTC,TRBV11-3,NA,NA,TRBJ2-7
CASSPRHLGENTEAFF,TGTGCCAGCAGCCCCCGCCATTTAGGGGAGAACACTGAAGCTTTCTTT,TRBV9,once,NA,TRBJ1-1
CASSRGGGPSNEQFF,TGTGCCAGCAGCAGAGGCGGGGGGCCGAGCAATGAGCAGTTCTTC,TRBV9,NA,TRBD2,TRBJ2-1
CASSLVLAGVYEQYF,TGCGCCAGCAGCTTGGTACTAGCGGGAGTCTACGAGCAGTACTTC,TRBV5-1,NA,TRBD2,TRBJ2-7
CASSIGDRAGEQYF,TGTGCCAGTAGTATTGGGGACAGGGCTGGCGAGCAGTACTTC,TRBV19,NA,TRBD1,TRBJ2-7
CASTRTSGLDTDTQYF,TGTGCCAGCACCCGGACTAGCGGCCTAGACACAGATACGCAGTATTTT,TRBV9,NA,TRBD2,TRBJ2-3
CASSARAGANTGELFF,TGTGCTAGCAGCGCCCGAGCGGGGGCGAACACCGGGGAGCTGTTTTTT,TRBV7-7,NA,TRBD2,TRBJ2-2
CASSVVLQAVEQYF,TGTGCCAGCAGTGTTGTTCTTCAAGCGGTCGAGCAGTACTTC,TRBV2,NA,NA,TRBJ2-7